This T cell receptor beta chain originates from a study of CD8+ T cells in alopecia areata. For the study at large: Affected scalp percentage set treated patients' severity scores.

Following extraction, RNA underwent reverse transcription to cDNA, which served as the sequencing template. This table comes from immunoSEQ multiplex PCR, and its TCRdb copy is limited to in-frame clones, with some not included. The table shows about 120,000 clones, with approximately 53% occurring only once. The CDR3 consists of 12 residues. Per the germline V gene, CDR1 is SQVTM and CDR2 is ANQGSEA. The V end lost 3 bases, the J end lost 1 base, and 7 bases lay between the germline ends. Sample treatment: oral pan-JAK inhibitor, 5-10 mg twice daily. About this clone: Other DNA sequences in this sample translate to the same CDR3.

This sequence originates from a human donor with alopecia areata. The chain recombines TRBV29-1 with TRBJ2-7; a possible D gene is TRBD1 (6 bases). The material sequenced was CD4+ T cells sorted from blood, taken at week 4, from a patient treated with tofacitinib. As DNA, the CDR3 is TGCAGCGTTGAGGACAGTTCCTACGAGCAGTACTTC. Protein product: CSVEDSSYEQYF.